This TCR beta chain comes out of a study of vaccination and CD4 T cells after COVID-19. On the study more broadly: Convalescent participants consisted of six males and four females, two being Hispanic.

TCRdb used MiXCR to reprocess the PCR reads, holding one entry per CDR3 protein. The table lists 25,000 to 30,000 distinct CDR3 sequences, around 53% of them singletons, with more than 5.5% in the top ten. Whole-study findings and limits: For convalescent patients, a median about 86% of reactive clones surfaced exclusively after vaccination.

Indicated time point: late sampling 161 to 241 days after vaccination in three convalescent patients. This clonotype was counted a few times. Its cognate antigen is unknown. CDR1 and CDR2 (germline): SGHVS, FQNEAQ. The V segment lost 5 bases and the J segment 4 bases; nucleotides outside the gene matches: 7. The CDR3 is 15 amino acids. This receptor was obtained from a human donor who had recovered from COVID-19. The chain couples TRBV7-8 to TRBJ2-2; 7 bases agree with TRBD1. The sample was CD4+ T cells from blood, taken about 7 months after SARS-CoV-2 vaccination. The CDR3 sequence: CASSPRQGGTGELFF. CDR3 sequence (DNA): TGTGCCAGCAGCCCAAGACAGGGTGGCACCGGGGAGCTGTTTTTT.